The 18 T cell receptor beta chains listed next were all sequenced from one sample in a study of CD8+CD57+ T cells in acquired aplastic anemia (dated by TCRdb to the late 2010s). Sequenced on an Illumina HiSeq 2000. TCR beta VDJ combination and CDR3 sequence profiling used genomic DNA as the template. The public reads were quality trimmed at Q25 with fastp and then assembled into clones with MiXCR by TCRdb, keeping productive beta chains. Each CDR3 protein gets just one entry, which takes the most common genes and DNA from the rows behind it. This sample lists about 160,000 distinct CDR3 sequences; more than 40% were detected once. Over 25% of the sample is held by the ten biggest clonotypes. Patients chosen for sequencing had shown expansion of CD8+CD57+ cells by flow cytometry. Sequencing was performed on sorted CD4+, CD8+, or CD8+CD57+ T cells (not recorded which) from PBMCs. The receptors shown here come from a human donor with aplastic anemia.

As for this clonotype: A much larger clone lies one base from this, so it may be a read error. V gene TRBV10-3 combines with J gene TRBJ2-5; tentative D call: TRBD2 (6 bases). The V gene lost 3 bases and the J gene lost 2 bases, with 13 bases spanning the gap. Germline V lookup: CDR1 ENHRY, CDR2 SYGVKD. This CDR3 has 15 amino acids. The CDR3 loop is CAISEWVAEQETQYF. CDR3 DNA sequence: TGTGCCATCAGTGAATGGGTAGCGGAACAAGAGACCCAGTACTTC.

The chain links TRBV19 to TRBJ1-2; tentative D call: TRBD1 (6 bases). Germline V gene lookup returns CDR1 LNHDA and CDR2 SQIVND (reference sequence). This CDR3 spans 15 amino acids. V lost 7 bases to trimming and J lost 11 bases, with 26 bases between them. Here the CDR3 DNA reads TGTGCCAGTACCGCATACCGGACAGAGACTATGGGGTACACCTTC. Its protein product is CASTAYRTETMGYTF.

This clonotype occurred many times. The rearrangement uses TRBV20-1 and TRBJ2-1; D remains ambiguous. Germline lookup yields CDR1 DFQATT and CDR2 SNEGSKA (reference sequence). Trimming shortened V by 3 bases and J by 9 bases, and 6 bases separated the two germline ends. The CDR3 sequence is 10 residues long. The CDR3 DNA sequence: TGCAGTGCTAGCCGAGCTGAGCAGTTCTTC. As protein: CSASRAEQFF.

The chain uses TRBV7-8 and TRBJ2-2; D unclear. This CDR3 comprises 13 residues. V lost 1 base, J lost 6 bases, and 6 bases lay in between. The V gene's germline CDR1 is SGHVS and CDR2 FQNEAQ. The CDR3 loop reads CASSLVGPGELFF. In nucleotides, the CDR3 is TGTGCCAGCAGCTTAGTGGGTCCCGGGGAGCTGTTTTTT.

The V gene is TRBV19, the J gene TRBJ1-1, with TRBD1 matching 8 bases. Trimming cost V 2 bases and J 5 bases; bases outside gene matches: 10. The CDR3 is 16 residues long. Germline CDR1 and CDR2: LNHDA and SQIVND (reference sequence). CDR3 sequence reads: CASSIWYRTGSTEAFF. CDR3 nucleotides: TGTGCCAGTAGTATATGGTATCGGACAGGGTCTACTGAAGCTTTCTTT.

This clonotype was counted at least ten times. CDR3 DNA: TGCGCCAGCAGTAGGTCACAGGGGACTTACAATGAGCAGTTCTTC. Protein: CASSRSQGTYNEQFF. The V call is TRBV5-1, the J call TRBJ2-1; D is perhaps TRBD1 (7 bases). Germline V gene data show CDR1 as SGHRS and CDR2 as YFSETQ. V gave up 5 bases and J gave up 4 bases, with 16 bases separating them. This CDR3 contains 15 residues.

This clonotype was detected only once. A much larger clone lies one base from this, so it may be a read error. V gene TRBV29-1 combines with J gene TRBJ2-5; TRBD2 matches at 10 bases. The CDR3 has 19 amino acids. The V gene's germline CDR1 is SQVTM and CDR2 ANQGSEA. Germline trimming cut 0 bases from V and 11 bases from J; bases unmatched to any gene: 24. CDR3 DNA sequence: TGCAGCGTTGAAGATTGGGGGGCCTCTAGCGGGAGTAGCTACAATGAGCAGTACTTC. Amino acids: CSVEDWGASSGSSYNEQYF.

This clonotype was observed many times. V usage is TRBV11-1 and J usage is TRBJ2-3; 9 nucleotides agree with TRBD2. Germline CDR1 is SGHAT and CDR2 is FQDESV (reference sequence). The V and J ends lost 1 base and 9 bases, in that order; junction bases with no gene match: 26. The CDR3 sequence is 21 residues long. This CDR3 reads CASSLGFGAGGPQTQRGTQYF. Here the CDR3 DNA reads TGTGCCAGCAGCTTAGGGTTCGGGGCGGGAGGGCCTCAGACCCAGAGGGGCACGCAGTATTTT.

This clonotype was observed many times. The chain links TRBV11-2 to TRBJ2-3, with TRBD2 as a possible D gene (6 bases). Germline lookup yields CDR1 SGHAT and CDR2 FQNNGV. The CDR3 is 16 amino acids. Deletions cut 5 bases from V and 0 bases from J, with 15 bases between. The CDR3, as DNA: TGTGCCAGCAGCCCGCCGCGGGGCGGTAGCACAGATACGCAGTATTTT. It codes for CASSPPRGGSTDTQYF.

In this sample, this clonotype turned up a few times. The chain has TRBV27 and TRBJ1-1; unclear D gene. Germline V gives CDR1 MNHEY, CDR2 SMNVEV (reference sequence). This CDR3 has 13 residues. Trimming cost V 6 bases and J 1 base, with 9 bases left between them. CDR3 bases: TGTGCCAGCAGGTACTCAGGGAACACTGAAGCTTTCTTT. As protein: CASRYSGNTEAFF.

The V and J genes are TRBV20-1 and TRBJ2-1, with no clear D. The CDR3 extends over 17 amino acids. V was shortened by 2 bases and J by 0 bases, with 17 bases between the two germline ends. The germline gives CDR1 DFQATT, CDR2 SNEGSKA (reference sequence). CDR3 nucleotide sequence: TGCAGTGCTAGACTGGTTGTTGTGACGGACTCCTACAATGAGCAGTTCTTC. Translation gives CSARLVVVTDSYNEQFF.

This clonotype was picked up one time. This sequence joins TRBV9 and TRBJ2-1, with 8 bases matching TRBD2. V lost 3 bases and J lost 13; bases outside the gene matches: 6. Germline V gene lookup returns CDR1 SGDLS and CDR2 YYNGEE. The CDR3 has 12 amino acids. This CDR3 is CASSAPGTSQFF. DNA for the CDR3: TGTGCCAGCAGCGCCCCCGGGACTAGTCAGTTCTTC.

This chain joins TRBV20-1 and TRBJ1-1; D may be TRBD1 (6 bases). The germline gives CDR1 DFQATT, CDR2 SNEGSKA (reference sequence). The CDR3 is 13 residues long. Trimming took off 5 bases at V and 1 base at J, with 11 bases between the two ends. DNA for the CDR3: TGCAGTGCTGGGGAAGGGGGGAACACTGAAGCTTTCTTT. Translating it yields CSAGEGGNTEAFF.

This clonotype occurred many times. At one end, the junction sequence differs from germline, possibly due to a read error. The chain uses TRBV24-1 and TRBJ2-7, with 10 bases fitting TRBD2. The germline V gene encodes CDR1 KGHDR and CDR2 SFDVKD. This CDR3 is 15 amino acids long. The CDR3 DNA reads TGTGCCACCAGCGCAACTAGCGGGAACTCCTGCGAGCAGTACTTC. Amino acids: CATSATSGNSCEQYF.

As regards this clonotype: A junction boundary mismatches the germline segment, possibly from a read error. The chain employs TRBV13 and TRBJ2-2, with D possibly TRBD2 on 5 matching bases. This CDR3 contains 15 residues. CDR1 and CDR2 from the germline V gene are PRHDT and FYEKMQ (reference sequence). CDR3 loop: CASSHAWANTGEPFF. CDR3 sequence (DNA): TGTGCCAGCAGCCACGCTTGGGCGAACACCGGGGAGCCGTTTTTT.

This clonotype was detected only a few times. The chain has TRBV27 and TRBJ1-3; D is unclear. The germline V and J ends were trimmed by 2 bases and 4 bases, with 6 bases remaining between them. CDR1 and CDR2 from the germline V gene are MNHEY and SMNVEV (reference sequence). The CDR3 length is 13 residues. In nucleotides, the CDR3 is TGTGCCAGCAGTTTAGGAGGAGGAAACACCATATATTTT. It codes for CASSLGGGNTIYF.

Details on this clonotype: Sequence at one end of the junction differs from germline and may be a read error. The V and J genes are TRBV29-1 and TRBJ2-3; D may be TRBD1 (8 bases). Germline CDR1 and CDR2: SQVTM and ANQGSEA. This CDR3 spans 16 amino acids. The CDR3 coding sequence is TGCAGCGTAAGCGGGACAGGCCCTCCTAGCACAGATACGCACTATTTT. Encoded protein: CSVSGTGPPSTDTHYF.

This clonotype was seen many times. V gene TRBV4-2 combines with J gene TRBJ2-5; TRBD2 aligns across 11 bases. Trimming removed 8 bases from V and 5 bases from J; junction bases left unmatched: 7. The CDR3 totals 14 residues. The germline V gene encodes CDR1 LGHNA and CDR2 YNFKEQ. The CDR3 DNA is TGTGCCAGCGGTACTAGCGGGAGTTTGGAGACCCAGTACTTC. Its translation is CASGTSGSLETQYF.